Listed below are T cell receptor beta chains from one sample, sequenced in a study of post-analysis software for immune sequencing data. TCRdb reprocessed the PCR reads via MiXCR and lists one record per CDR3 protein. The data hold some 700,000 distinct CDR3 sequences, with 55% to 70% observed a single time. The material sequenced was blood. Receptors originate from a girl aged 2-10 years with multiple sclerosis. Both conserved end residues are trimmed from each CDR3.

j_call cdr3_length v_call cdr3_aa
TRBJ2-3 10 TRBV7-2 ASSRQGGTQY
TRBJ2-1 13 TRBV5-6 ASSRGTRRDNEQF
TRBJ2-7 11 TRBV7-2 ASSSYTGYEQY
TRBJ2-1 12 TRBV29-1 SVESDRGGNEQF
TRBJ2-5 10 TRBV20-1 SARSPQETQY
TRBJ2-3 13 TRBV7-2 ASSTQRGHTDTQY
TRBJ2-1 10 TRBV29-1 SVASASNEQF
TRBJ2-5 14 TRBV10-1 ASSLPGGVVRETQY
TRBJ1-2 12 TRBV25-1 ASRLTGVGYGYT
TRBJ1-1 11 TRBV24-1 ATSGTRNTEAF
TRBJ2-1 13 TRBV29-1 SAPSGPGPYNEQF
TRBJ1-2 12 TRBV29-1 SVSTGPPLSDYT
TRBJ2-1 17 TRBV5-1 ASSLKVGTSGGSYNEQF
NA 9 TRBV2 ASDRAGTQY
TRBJ1-3 11 TRBV12-3/TRBV12-4 ASRPPQGNTIY
TRBJ1-2 11 TRBV5-4 ASSGDWDYGYT
TRBJ2-3 14 TRBV2 ASSGAGGPERNTQY
TRBJ2-7 13 TRBV20-1 SANRAGDSSYEQY
TRBJ2-5 12 TRBV6-5 ASRVLTGEETQY
TRBJ1-1 12 TRBV6-1 ASSDNGLNTEAF
TRBJ2-7 11 TRBV10-2 ATGGQGSYEQY
TRBJ2-7 12 TRBV6-6 ASSYPGRDYEQY
TRBJ2-4 14 TRBV12-3/TRBV12-4 ASSLPGTSGLREQY
TRBJ1-1 11 TRBV6-6 ASSGTGRTEAF